This is a list of T cell receptor beta chains from one sample in a study of monozygotic twins with inflammatory bowel disease. TCRdb re-analyzed the 5' RACE reads; it lists each CDR3 protein once, without DNA. The listing records around 410,000 distinct CDR3 sequences. Sequenced input: blood. Receptor source: a human donor with ulcerative colitis or Crohn's disease, or a healthy co-twin of an affected twin (not recorded which). Each CDR3 is given with its conserved first and last residue.

V	J	CDR3
TRBV4-3	TRBJ2-7	CASSQDLPGGSYEQYF
TRBV6-2/TRBV6-3	TRBJ2-7	CASSYAAGAYEQYF
TRBV3-1	TRBJ2-4	CASSHLGGGPRNIQYF
TRBV20-1	TRBJ2-1	CSARDLGVSSYNEQFF
TRBV7-2	TRBJ1-2	CASSLASQGGGYTF
TRBV28	TRBJ2-1	CASSPGTGDNEQFF
TRBV18	TRBJ2-5	CASYGQGQSGTQYF
TRBV14	TRBJ2-2	CASSSGQFTGELFF
TRBV7-9	TRBJ2-3	CASSLATLNTDTQYF
TRBV3-1	TRBJ2-7	CASSHVAGGLYEQYF
TRBV7-9	TRBJ1-1	CASSLDMWTEAFF
TRBV20-1	TRBJ1-1	CSAPDAGTEAFF
TRBV24-1	TRBJ2-1	CATSMGPLTINEQFF
TRBV11-2	TRBJ2-1	CASSFRGLAGRGSYNEQFF
TRBV4-2	TRBJ2-3	CASSQGGAGASTDTQYF
TRBV4-3	TRBJ2-5	CASSLERTGAETQYF
TRBV10-3	TRBJ2-7	CAISGQGREQYF
TRBV2	TRBJ1-2	CASSGGLRGYTF
TRBV18	TRBJ1-1	CASSPGVLSNTEAFF
TRBV18	TRBJ2-2	CASSPFVKGTNTGELFF
TRBV7-6	TRBJ1-4	CASSPDSVDGRLFF
TRBV20-1	TRBJ2-5	CSARQGAGETQYF
TRBV11-2	TRBJ1-1	CANVRRENTEAFF
TRBV4-1	TRBJ2-1	CASSLAPAELYNEQFF
TRBV6-5	TRBJ1-1	CASSDRVIVNF
TRBV4-1	TRBJ2-7	CASSQERGWTGTHEQYF
TRBV4-1	TRBJ2-1	CASSPWYGTRALGEQFF
TRBV28	TRBJ2-7	CASSFLLGQGNSYEQYF
TRBV5-1	TRBJ2-7	CASRDMSSYEQYF
TRBV12-3/TRBV12-4	TRBJ1-6	CASSTGQVFNSPLHF
TRBV5-1	TRBJ2-1	CASSWGTGAYNEQFF
TRBV5-1	TRBJ2-1	CASSLGPLEVGYNEQFF
TRBV19	TRBJ1-1	CASTQRRGMNTEAFF
TRBV28	TRBJ2-1	CASSPPPATSEQFF
TRBV20-1	TRBJ1-3	CSARAGTVGNTIYF
TRBV28	TRBJ1-1	CASSLFGQGARTEAFF
TRBV7-9	TRBJ1-1	CASSLVPGEAFF
TRBV10-3	TRBJ2-7	CAIRDPTGVGEQYF
TRBV20-1	TRBJ1-1	CSAREPLTGPEAFF
TRBV29-1	TRBJ2-4	CSVFPLAEENIQYF
TRBV7-2	TRBJ1-5	CASSLAVRQPQHF
TRBV18	TRBJ1-3	CASSPTPGQASGNTIYF
TRBV6-2/TRBV6-3	TRBJ2-1	CASSLYPSGGAVYDEQFF
TRBV7-9	TRBJ1-4	CASSLEVGEKLFF
TRBV27	TRBJ2-7	CASSLGLAGAYEQYF